These T cell receptor beta chains were read from a single sample in a study of T cells in Graves' hyperthyroidism and ophthalmopathy. MiXCR, run by TCRdb on the multiplex PCR reads, gives a single entry per CDR3 protein. The sample yields 33,000 or so distinct CDR3 sequences, roughly 52% seen once. The material sequenced was blood. The source of these receptors is a woman in her fifties or sixties with Graves' hyperthyroidism that later progressed to Graves' ophthalmopathy. The CDR3 runs from the conserved cysteine through the conserved F or W.

TRBJ2-7,TRBV11-3,CASSFYSRYEQYF
TRBJ1-2,TRBV20-1,CSAEDSINYGYTF
TRBJ2-5,TRBV3-1,CASSQDYGFLQETQYF
TRBJ2-2,TRBV6-1,CASSENRASGELFF
TRBJ2-2,TRBV20-1,CSARGLGARTGELFF
TRBJ1-1,TRBV24-1,CATRGPKSTEAFF
TRBJ2-7,TRBV6-5,CASSYSTGGYEQYF
TRBJ2-7,TRBV2,CASQGVRYEQYF
TRBJ2-1,TRBV6-2/TRBV6-3,CASTAPGLAGGPHEQFF
TRBJ1-2,TRBV29-1,CSVGKDSRGYGYTF
TRBJ2-7,TRBV10-3,CAMAGRAPYEQYF
TRBJ1-4,TRBV24-1,CATRWDRGNEKLFF
TRBJ1-2,TRBV6-1,CASRDSPYGYTF
TRBJ2-3,TRBV7-9,CASSFPTSGTDTQYF
TRBJ2-1,TRBV4-1,CASSQEVWRAGAVNEQFF
TRBJ1-4,TRBV28,CASSFPGTSEKLFF
TRBJ1-2,TRBV14,CASSQEQGNYGYTF
TRBJ2-1,TRBV30,CAWTGAGGPFYEQFF
TRBJ1-5,TRBV24-1,CATSDGGQGIGNEPQHF
TRBJ2-1,TRBV24-1,CATSEPGQASYNEQFF
TRBJ2-7,TRBV20-1,CSAAEVAVAEQYF
TRBJ1-5,TRBV2,CAGSPGQGRKQPQHF
TRBJ1-1,TRBV7-8,CASSLVAGNTEAFF
TRBJ2-1,TRBV7-2,CASSFNSGRERGYNEQFF
TRBJ2-5,TRBV7-9,CASSLGGPETQYF
TRBJ2-3,TRBV24-1,CATSDPGTTGGADTQYF
TRBJ1-1,TRBV3-1,CASSQGEMVEAFF
TRBJ2-7,TRBV5-4,CASSQPLAGGPHEQYF
TRBJ1-1,TRBV15,CATSRDQGANTEAFF
TRBJ2-7,TRBV11-3,CASSLVPHEQYF
TRBJ2-3,TRBV7-9,CASSLEGSTSGATDTQYF
TRBJ2-7,TRBV14,CASSRQGLAGAAEQYF
TRBJ2-2,TRBV6-4,CASSDEWLPNTGELSW
TRBJ1-4,TRBV7-2,CASSPDRGLEKLFF
TRBJ2-3,TRBV20-1,CSATSVDLRGTDTQYF
TRBJ2-1,TRBV9,CARDLTGLSNEQFF
TRBJ2-2,TRBV30,CASWVGELFF
TRBJ1-3,TRBV12-3/TRBV12-4,CASSLARGLRNTIYF
TRBJ2-3,TRBV18,CASSPRRGEGSTDTQYF
TRBJ2-7,TRBV20-1,CSVYRGAGYEQYF
TRBJ2-1,TRBV7-8,CASSLAPSGRVNEQFF
TRBJ2-5,TRBV20-1,CSAVGDRGSETQYF
TRBJ1-4,TRBV5-1,CASSRLQTNEKLFF
TRBJ1-5,TRBV6-5,CASDMKGYGNQPQHF
TRBJ1-6,TRBV6-5,CASVQGSGAPLHF
TRBJ2-7,TRBV18,CASSPTGVHEQYF
TRBJ2-4,TRBV7-2,CASSLAIQGAKNIQYF
TRBJ2-7,TRBV5-1,CASSPGQGPYEQYF
TRBJ2-7,TRBV2,CASSEWGVSYEQYF
TRBJ2-1,TRBV4-3,CASSHELAGGRDEQFF
TRBJ2-1,TRBV6-1,CASRGSLAKQFF
TRBJ1-5,TRBV12-3/TRBV12-4,CASSSPGTGEHEHF
TRBJ1-1,TRBV19,CASSSRAFNTEAFF
TRBJ2-5,TRBV7-9,CASSLGTAKETQYF
TRBJ1-5,TRBV15,CATSRDRTSQPQHF
TRBJ2-5,TRBV11-3,CASSLDGAQETQYF
TRBJ2-1,TRBV6-5,CASSYLLGPYNEQFF
TRBJ2-2,TRBV7-2,CASSLGSFTGELFF
TRBJ2-7,TRBV25-1,CASSAPRTSGSNEQYF
TRBJ2-7,TRBV20-1,CSASQGDYEQYF